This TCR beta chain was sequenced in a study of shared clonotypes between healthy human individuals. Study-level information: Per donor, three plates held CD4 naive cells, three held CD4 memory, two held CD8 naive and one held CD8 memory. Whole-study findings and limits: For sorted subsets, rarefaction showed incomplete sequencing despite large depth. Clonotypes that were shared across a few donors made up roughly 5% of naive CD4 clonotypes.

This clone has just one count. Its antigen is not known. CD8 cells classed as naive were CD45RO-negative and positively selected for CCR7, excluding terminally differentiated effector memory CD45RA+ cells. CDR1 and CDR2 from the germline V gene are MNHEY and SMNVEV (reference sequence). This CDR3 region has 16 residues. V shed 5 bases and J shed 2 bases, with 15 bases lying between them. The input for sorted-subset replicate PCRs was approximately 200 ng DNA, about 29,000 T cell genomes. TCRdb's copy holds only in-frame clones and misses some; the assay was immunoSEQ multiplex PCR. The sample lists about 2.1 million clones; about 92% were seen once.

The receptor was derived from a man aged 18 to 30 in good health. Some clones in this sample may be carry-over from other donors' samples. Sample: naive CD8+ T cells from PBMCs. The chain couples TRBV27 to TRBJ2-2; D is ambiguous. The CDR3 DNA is TGTGCCAGCAGTCAAACCCCCCCCTTCAACACCGGGGAGCTGTTTTTT. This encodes CASSQTPPFNTGELFF.